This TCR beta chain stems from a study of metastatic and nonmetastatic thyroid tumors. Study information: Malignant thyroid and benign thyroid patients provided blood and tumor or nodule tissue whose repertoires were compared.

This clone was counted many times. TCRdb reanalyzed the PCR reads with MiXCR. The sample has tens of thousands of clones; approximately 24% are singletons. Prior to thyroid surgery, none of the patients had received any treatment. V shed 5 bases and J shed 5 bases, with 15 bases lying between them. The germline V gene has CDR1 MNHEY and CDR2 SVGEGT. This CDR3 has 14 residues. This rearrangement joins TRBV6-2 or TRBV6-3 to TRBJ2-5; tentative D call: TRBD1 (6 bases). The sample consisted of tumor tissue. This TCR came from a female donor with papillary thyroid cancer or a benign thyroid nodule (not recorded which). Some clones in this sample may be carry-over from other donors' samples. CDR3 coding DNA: TGTGCCAGCAGTCCATCAGGGGCGGGCGAGACCCAGTACTTC. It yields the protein CASSPSGAGETQYF.